A selection of T cell receptor beta chains follows, all from one sample in a study of T cell repertoires in cytomegalovirus infection. TCRdb analysed the reads with MiXCR anew, one entry per CDR3 protein. The sample consists of about 310,000 distinct CDR3 sequences, roughly 17% of them appearing once. Sequenced material: PBMCs. All receptors derive from a human donor in good health (CMV status not recorded). Some clones in this sample may be carry-over from other donors' samples. Both conserved end residues are part of each CDR3. The order of the fields is J gene, V gene, CDR3 protein.

>TRBJ2-7|TRBV2
CASSEGIAGAYEQYF
>TRBJ2-1|TRBV15
CATSREGEQFF
>TRBJ2-5|TRBV3-1
CASSPRQGRTQETQYF
>TRBJ1-3|TRBV9
CASSVAGENTIYF
>TRBJ2-6|TRBV7-2
CASSLDSARAVGPGANVLTF
>TRBJ1-2|TRBV11-2
CASSLTTGTLGYGYTF
>TRBJ2-7|TRBV10-3
CAISESGSGEQYF
>TRBJ2-2|TRBV7-2
CASTGFNTGELFF
>TRBJ1-1|TRBV28
CASSSYRTGTEAFF
>TRBJ2-5|TRBV7-2
CASSSVNFQETQYF
>TRBJ1-2|TRBV5-1
CASSQTENYGYTF
>TRBJ2-2|TRBV28
CASSFADRDTGELFF
>TRBJ1-1|TRBV27
CASSSGQGGNTEAFF
>TRBJ2-3|TRBV7-2
CASSLGLGRALPDTQYF
>TRBJ1-6|TRBV7-2
CASSPQGPFSPLHF
>TRBJ2-7|TRBV28
CASTSGLSDEQYF
>TRBJ1-4|TRBV20-1
CSARTNNNEKLFF
>TRBJ2-3|TRBV20-1
CSARDGGRGTDTQYF
>TRBJ2-7|TRBV19
CASSPGGGDLSYEQYF
>TRBJ1-3|TRBV27
CASSPSQGNSGNTIYF
>TRBJ2-1|TRBV7-2
CASSFGGGEQFF
>TRBJ1-5|TRBV7-2
CASSSSGHPRRPQHF
>TRBJ2-5|TRBV6-5
CASSYSGGTPGTQYF
>TRBJ2-7|TRBV7-2
CASRLTYEQYF
>TRBJ2-3|TRBV18
CASSPYGDGADTQYF
>TRBJ2-2|TRBV7-9
CASSLVARDGELFF
>TRBJ2-5|TRBV7-2
CASSFQGIGETQYF
>TRBJ2-2|TRBV5-4
CAGEGYTGELFF
>TRBJ1-1|TRBV10-3
CATQGGGLNTEAFF
>TRBJ1-4|TRBV4-1
CASSQDRVSEKLFF
>TRBJ2-7|TRBV20-1
CSAQARTGGDEQYF
>TRBJ2-3|TRBV7-2
CASSLGATSTDTQYF
>TRBJ1-2|TRBV27
CASSFLRQGASYTF
>TRBJ2-1|TRBV11-2
CASTITLPRATYNEQFF
>TRBJ1-1|TRBV5-1
CASRTGGNSRAFF
>TRBJ2-1|TRBV9
CASSGGWLAGQGNEQFF
>TRBJ1-2|TRBV20-1
CSASSGTGFGYGYTF
>TRBJ1-3|TRBV7-9
CASSLAHPGHTGNTIYF
>TRBJ2-3|TRBV7-2
CASSLGARATDTQYF
>TRBJ2-1|TRBV20-1
CSAKAGDLRVSYNEQFF
>TRBJ2-7|TRBV7-2
CASSSQGGARYEQYF
>TRBJ2-1|TRBV11-2
CASSWTSGGLNEQFF
>TRBJ2-5|TRBV4-2
CASSQVTGGWGETQYF
>TRBJ2-7|TRBV7-2
CASSLDVLRGGLYEQYF
>TRBJ2-7|TRBV6-1
CASSYTPAYEQYF
>TRBJ1-2|TRBV7-2
CASHIGTTNYGYTF
>TRBJ1-5|TRBV28
CASTKGRVWRNQPQHF
>TRBJ2-3|TRBV5-1
CASRTGRGAETDTQYF
>TRBJ2-7|TRBV5-6
CASRGAGGPYEQYF
>TRBJ1-1|TRBV5-1
CASSSLQGDYTEAFF